These 18 T cell receptor beta chains share one sample of origin, sequenced in a study of blood T cell repertoires in COVID-19. Only in-frame clones appear in the TCRdb table, and some are missing; sequencing was by immunoSEQ multiplex PCR. Of about 190,000 clones listed, approximately 91% are singletons. The sample consisted of peripheral blood. The receptors originated from a man in his 70s with active or convalescent COVID-19.

The chain joins TRBV12-3 or TRBV12-4 to TRBJ2-7, with 8 bases aligning to TRBD2. The CDR3 has 13 amino acids. V was pared by 8 bases and J by 7 bases, with 10 bases of the junction left unmatched. CDR3 in amino acids: CASGPGGPGEQYF. The CDR3 DNA is TGTGCCAGCGGGCCGGGAGGGCCAGGTGAGCAGTACTTC.

The chain uses TRBV5-1 and TRBJ2-3; 8 bases are a match to TRBD2. Germline CDR1 and CDR2: SGHRS and YFSETQ. With V trimmed by 1 base and J by 0 bases, 13 bases remained unmatched. The CDR3 runs 19 residues. The chain's CDR3 is CASSLSPGGVSTSTDTQYF. The CDR3 region has the DNA TGCGCCAGCAGCTTGTCCCCGGGAGGGGTTAGCACTAGCACAGATACGCAGTATTTT. The whole variable domain, filled in from reference TRBV5-1 and TRBJ2-3, reads KAGVTQTPRYLIKTRGQQVTLSCSPISGHRSVSWYQQTPGQGLQFLFEYFSETQRNKGNFPGRFSGRQFSNSRSEMNVSTLELGDSALYLCASSLSPGGVSTSTDTQYFGPGTRLTVL.

The rearrangement joins TRBV5-1 to TRBJ1-4, with 8 bases fitting TRBD1. Germline V gives CDR1 SGHRS, CDR2 YFSETQ. V lost 5 bases, J lost 8 bases, and 8 bases stayed unmatched. The CDR3 is 14 residues long. Written as DNA, the CDR3 is TGCGCCAGCAGAATGGACAGGGTGGGGGAAAAACTGTTTTTT. This codes for CASRMDRVGEKLFF.

The chain is built from TRBV6-5 and TRBJ2-2, with D perhaps matching TRBD2 (5 bases). The CDR3 is made up of 13 amino acids. The germline V and J ends were trimmed by 2 bases and 7 bases, with 8 bases remaining between them. Germline V gene data show CDR1 as MNHEY and CDR2 as SVGAGI. This CDR3 is CASSYLAGGELFF. CDR3 nucleotide sequence: TGTGCCAGCAGTTACCTAGCCGGCGGGGAGCTGTTTTTT.

The V gene is TRBV20-1, the J gene TRBJ2-1, with D perhaps TRBD2 (6 bases). This CDR3 region has 10 residues. V shed 5 bases and J shed 12 bases, with 11 bases lying between them. From germline, CDR1 is DFQATT and CDR2 SNEGSKA (reference sequence). CDR3 DNA: TGCAGTGCTCTCGCGGGGCGGCAGTTCTTC. Translation gives CSALAGRQFF.

This chain joins TRBV24-1 and TRBJ2-7; tentatively, D is TRBD2 (6 bases). V lost 3 bases to trimming and J lost 7 bases, with 12 bases between them. Germline V CDR1 and CDR2: KGHDR, SFDVKD. CDR3 length: 13 amino acids. The DNA of the CDR3 is TGTGCCACCAGTGATGTTGTCCGGGGGGAGCAGTACTTC. Translated, it gives CATSDVVRGEQYF.

The rearrangement uses TRBV30 and TRBJ1-5; 9 bases match TRBD1. Looked up from germline, CDR1 is GTSNPN and CDR2 is SVGIG (reference sequence). Trimming at V came to 1 base and at J to 2 bases, leaving 3 bases not matched to a gene. CDR3 size: 15 residues. The CDR3 sequence: CAWSGRTGGNQPQHF. CDR3 sequence (DNA): TGTGCCTGGAGTGGCCGGACAGGGGGCAATCAGCCCCAGCATTTT.

The J gene is TRBJ2-1, the V gene TRBV30; 9 bases map to TRBD2. The CDR3 consists of 16 residues. Trimming took 1 base from V and 6 from J; bases not matched to a gene: 10. Germline V gene data show CDR1 as GTSNPN and CDR2 as SVGIG (reference sequence). The CDR3 reads CAWSGLAGGPSNEQFF. In DNA, the CDR3 is TGTGCCTGGAGTGGGCTCGCGGGAGGGCCCTCCAATGAGCAGTTCTTC.

V usage is TRBV4-3 and J usage is TRBJ2-1, with TRBD1 matching 8 bases. CDR1 is LGHNA, CDR2 YSLEER, per germline. J was trimmed by 1 base and V by 4 bases; bases with no gene match: 6. The CDR3 is made up of 16 amino acids. The CDR3: CASSPRGTGSYNEQFF. CDR3 in DNA: TGCGCCAGCAGCCCCCGTGGGACAGGTTCCTACAATGAGCAGTTCTTC.

The gene calls are TRBV28 and TRBJ1-3, with a tentative D call TRBD1 (5 bases). This CDR3 region has 16 residues. The V gene's germline CDR1 is MDHEN and CDR2 SYDVKM. V lost 9 bases to trimming and J lost 0 bases, with 18 bases between them. For the CDR3, the DNA is TGTGCCAGTGGCGGGGCAGACAGTTTCTCTGGAAACACCATATATTTT. It encodes CASGGADSFSGNTIYF.

The chain is built from TRBV6-5 and TRBJ2-1; a possible D gene is TRBD2 (6 bases). V lost 6 bases, J lost 10 bases, and 13 bases lay in between. The CDR3 is 12 residues long. From germline, CDR1 is MNHEY and CDR2 SVGAGI. The DNA for the CDR3 is TGTGCCAGCAGGCCGTCGGCGGGGGAGCAGTTCTTC. It specifies CASRPSAGEQFF.

DNA for the CDR3: TGCAGTGCTAGTAGGGACAGGTTTAACACCGGGGAGCTGTTTTTT. This gives the protein CSASRDRFNTGELFF. The V call is TRBV20-1, the J call TRBJ2-2; the match to TRBD1 covers 8 bases. The V segment lost 3 bases and the J segment 2 bases; nucleotides outside the gene matches: 5. The CDR3 spans 15 residues. In germline, CDR1 is DFQATT, CDR2 SNEGSKA (reference sequence).

V is TRBV11-2 and J is TRBJ1-1; tentatively, D is TRBD1 (5 bases). This CDR3 comprises 14 residues. Between the trimmed V and J ends, which lost 8 bases and 1 base, there was a span of 14 bases. The germline CDR1 and CDR2 sequences are SGHAT and FQNNGV. The CDR3 loop reads CASVTLGQNTEAFF. CDR3 nucleotides: TGTGCCAGCGTTACGCTGGGGCAGAACACTGAAGCTTTCTTT.

The chain joins TRBV19 to TRBJ2-7, with 7 bases that match TRBD1. Germline V lookup: CDR1 LNHDA, CDR2 SQIVND (reference sequence). V trimming: 5 bases; J trimming: 5 bases; junction bases outside the gene matches: 9. CDR3 length: 14 amino acids. The CDR3 DNA follows: TGTGCCAGTAGTTTAAAGACAGGGCCGCACGAGCAGTACTTC. This codes for CASSLKTGPHEQYF.

The V gene is TRBV19, the J gene TRBJ2-4; D might be TRBD2 (7 bases). The V end lost 10 bases, the J end lost 5 bases, and 15 bases lay between the germline ends. CDR3 length: 13 residues. From germline, CDR1 is LNHDA and CDR2 SQIVND (reference sequence). This CDR3 reads CATRPGGQNIQYF. The CDR3 DNA reads TGTGCCACTCGTCCGGGGGGCCAAAACATTCAGTACTTC.

The CDR3 region has the DNA TGTGCCAGCAGTTTGGTGGGAGGAGGGGCAGATACGCAGTATTTT. The encoded protein is CASSLVGGGADTQYF. This sequence joins TRBV27 and TRBJ2-3; tentative D call: TRBD2 (6 bases). This CDR3 spans 15 amino acids. The germline gives CDR1 MNHEY, CDR2 SMNVEV (reference sequence). The V end lost 3 bases, the J end lost 4 bases, and 14 bases lay between the germline ends.

This clone was detected a few times. The gene calls are TRBV4-1 and TRBJ2-1, with D possibly TRBD1 on 5 matching bases. V lost 2 bases and J 8 bases, leaving 10 bases between the germline ends. The germline V gene has CDR1 MGHRA and CDR2 YSYEKL. The CDR3 consists of 13 residues. CDR3 coding DNA: TGCGCCAGCAGCCAACAGGGTTCGGATGAGCAGTTCTTC. Translating gives CASSQQGSDEQFF.

This clone appeared once. The rearrangement uses TRBV11-3 and TRBJ2-2; no firm D call. The CDR3 has 14 amino acids. Trimming took off 1 base at V and 0 bases at J, with 3 bases between the two ends. The germline V gene encodes CDR1 SGHNT and CDR2 YENEEA. CDR3 nucleotides: TGTGCCAGCAGCTTAGCTTCGAACACCGGGGAGCTGTTTTTT. Translating it yields CASSLASNTGELFF.